One TCR beta chain is described in this entry. This clonotype was counted a few times. Its antigen remains unidentified. Base qualities are missing; no much larger clone stands one base away. This entry belongs to a study of human T cells and chemical hapten exposure (dated by TCRdb to the early 2020s). Concerning the study at large: For sensitization, 2% DPC in acetone was applied to a roughly 2 cm by roughly 2 cm area of upper inner arm skin. Throughout the roughly 24-week study period, patients were also given weekly therapeutic DPC doses on the scalp. Patch testing was done on the upper back using Finn chambers containing 0.01% DPC, and results were scored after 6 days according to International Contact Dermatitis Research Group standards. The mostly female patient cohort included alopecia areata with under or over 50% scalp involvement, alopecia totalis and alopecia universalis. Libraries were combined into a pool for sequencing, and differences in TCR yield between samples came mainly from small differences in library volumes within the pool. This study followed changes in the peripheral blood TCR repertoire in vivo during primary and secondary sensitization of alopecia patients to the hapten diphenylcyclopropenone (DPC). Patient blood was sampled pre-sensitization (week 0) and at 2, 6 and about 24 weeks after DPC sensitization. About 28 alopecia patients gave blood for TCR sequencing at one to four time points (pre-sensitization, 2, 6 and 24 weeks).

Library preparation employed RACE. TCRdb lists the instrument as NextSeq 500. During library preparation, unique molecular identifiers were attached to individual cDNA molecules so that TCRs could be counted quantitatively and reproducibly. Both TCR alpha and TCR beta chains were sequenced from each blood RNA sample. Regarding the original processing steps: A median of roughly 99,000 TCRs per sample was observed, with a range of about 23,224 to 750,000. The Decombinator software suite was used to annotate V, J and CDR3 in the TCR reads. To make PS versus PT1 abundance plots, every sample was subsampled to the same number of TCRs (28,000). TCRs were defined as expanded if absent before sensitization and observed at least eight times at the 2-week time point. TCRdb itself trimmed the public reads at Q25 with fastp, ran MiXCR and retained productive beta chains. Rows are combined by CDR3 protein, so each entry shows the most common genes and DNA. None of the V and J calls come from the authors' own analysis; TCRdb made them. The sample profile shows roughly 160,000 distinct CDR3 sequences; 14% of them were found once. The ten most abundant clones make up less than 2% of the sample.

Findings and caveats that apply to the study as a whole: A positive correlation was found between the number of PT1 expanded TCRs and patch test score, with significance reached at thresholds 8, 16 and 32 but not 4. Expanded TCRs formed significantly more large CDR3 similarity clusters than pre-sensitization or healthy control sets, consistent with antigen-driven responses. Alopecia, a presumed autoimmune disease, was present in all patients, so the immune response of the patients might differ from that of healthy individuals. Repeated subsampling changed both the strength of the expansion versus patch-test correlation and the threshold at which the correlation became significant. DPC sensitization did not change the number of TCRs with a frequency above 1 in 1000, and there was no evidence of changes in global repertoire structure.

What the time point label conveys for this sample: patch test 1, 2 weeks after DPC sensitization. The label giving this sample's treatment or condition can be read as: therapeutic diphenylcyclopropenone sensitization with weekly scalp DPC. Blood at each patch-test visit was drawn before the patch test was applied. To be eligible, patients had to be aged 18 to 70, diagnosed with alopecia and judged suitable for DPC therapy, while pregnant patients were excluded. Total RNA was isolated from unfractionated whole blood collected in Tempus Blood RNA tubes. The germline V gene (reference sequence) gives CDR1 as SEHNR and CDR2 as FQNEAQ. Trimmed from V: 6 bases; trimmed from J: 7 bases; junction bases lacking a gene match: 9. The cysteine opens and the phenylalanine closes a CDR3 of 15 amino acids. The DNA shown is the 45-base CDR3, in frame from base 1.

The chain was built from TRBV7-9 and TRBJ1-6; the central 7 bases match TRBD1. This receptor was identified in a woman aged 25 to 39 with alopecia areata. Some clones in this sample may be carry-over from other donors' samples. The sequencing here drew on whole blood, taken in connection with sensitization to the hapten diphenylcyclopropenone (DPC). This receptor carries the CDR3 CASRSQEGANSPLHF. The nucleotide sequence reads as follows: TGTGCCAGCAGGAGTCAGGAGGGGGCAAATTCACCCCTCCACTTT.